These 16 T cell receptor beta chains came from one sample sequenced in a study of T cells in Graves' hyperthyroidism and ophthalmopathy. RNA transcripts yielded amplified TCR beta CDR3 regions. The HTBI set primed first-round TCR CDR3 RT-PCR. TCRdb analysed the multiplex PCR reads with MiXCR anew, one entry per CDR3 protein. Found here are hundreds of thousands of distinct CDR3 sequences, 45% of them singletons; the top ten hold less than 8.5%. Sequencing was carried out using peripheral blood or thyroid tissue (not recorded which). These receptors all come from an adult man with Graves' disease, either hyperthyroidism or ophthalmopathy (not recorded which).

J is TRBJ1-1 and V is TRBV2; 9 bases line up with TRBD1. The CDR3 extends over 15 amino acids. Germline CDR1 and CDR2: SNHLY and FYNNEI. The junction had 7 bases not matched to a gene; V was cut back by 5 bases and J by 3 bases. The CDR3 bases are TGTGCCAGCAGTCCTACAGGGGGCTGGGACACTGAAGCTTTCTTT. Amino acids: CASSPTGGWDTEAFF.

This clonotype showed up just a few times. V gene TRBV10-3 combines with J gene TRBJ1-1, with a tentative D call TRBD1 (6 bases). The CDR3 length is 13 residues. Trimming cost V 2 bases and J 6 bases, with 10 bases left between them. In germline, CDR1 is ENHRY, CDR2 SYGVKD. CDR3 DNA: TGTGCCATCAGTGAGGGGGGGCTCCCTGAAGCTTTCTTT. Translating it yields CAISEGGLPEAFF.

This clonotype was counted many times. The chain combines TRBV20-1 with TRBJ2-5; the D is unclear. The CDR3 consists of 11 residues. Per the germline V gene, CDR1 is DFQATT and CDR2 is SNEGSKA (reference sequence). Trimming pared 6 bases from V and 5 bases from J, leaving 10 bases between. The CDR3 DNA reads as TGCAGTGCCCAGACTGGGGAGACCCAGTACTTC. This translates into CSAQTGETQYF.

This clonotype has a handful of counts. A read error may account for a junction end that differs from germline. The chain is built from TRBV10-3 and TRBJ2-7; 7 bases are a match to TRBD2. Germline V gene sequence: CDR1 ENHRY, CDR2 SYGVKD. This CDR3 spans 15 amino acids. CDR3 loop: CASSEVLAVRYEQYF. The CDR3 DNA reads as TGTGCCAGCAGTGAAGTTCTAGCGGTCCGCTACGAGCAGTACTTC.

The chain has TRBV12-3 or TRBV12-4 and TRBJ1-6; D is uncertain. V was trimmed by 8 bases and J by 10 bases, leaving 15 bases between them. The CDR3 has 13 amino acids. Written as DNA, the CDR3 is TGTGCCAGCCGGCCAAGGGCCATCTCACCCCTCCACTTT. Translated, it gives CASRPRAISPLHF.

The genes are TRBV7-9 and TRBJ1-1; D uncertain. Germline loops: CDR1 SEHNR, CDR2 FQNEAQ (reference sequence). The CDR3 runs to 15 residues. Deletions cut 2 bases from V and 6 bases from J, with 16 bases between. In DNA, the CDR3 is TGTGCCAGCAGCTTAAGGAAGGGTGTAGACCCTGAAGCTTTCTTT. Its translation is CASSLRKGVDPEAFF.

In its sample, this clonotype was seen a few times. The chain combines TRBV20-1 with TRBJ2-7; 10 bases match TRBD2. Germline V gives CDR1 DFQATT, CDR2 SNEGSKA (reference sequence). V shed 3 bases, J shed 1 base, and the junction held 9 bases outside the gene matches. The length of the CDR3 is 16 residues. The CDR3 DNA follows: TGCAGTGCTAGCTCGCTAGCGGGAGATTGGTCCTACGAGCAGTACTTC. Translated: CSASSLAGDWSYEQYF.

This clonotype was seen many times. This sequence joins TRBV10-3 and TRBJ2-7; 14 nucleotides line up with TRBD2. Germline CDR1 reads ENHRY; CDR2 reads SYGVKD. With 5 bases clipped from V and 5 bases from J, the junction kept 11 bases outside the gene matches. The length of the CDR3 is 17 residues. CDR3 protein: CAISSTSGGAGIDEQYF. DNA for the CDR3: TGTGCCATCAGTTCGACTAGCGGGGGGGCCGGCATCGACGAGCAGTACTTC.

Of note for this clonotype: The junction and the germline gene differ at one end; a read error may be behind it. The chain is built from TRBV2 and TRBJ2-7, with D tentatively TRBD2 (5 bases). Germline CDR1 SNHLY, CDR2 FYNNEI. There are 12 residues in the CDR3. The CDR3 DNA follows: TGTGCCAGCAGAGAAGAGGGCTACGAGCAGTACTTC. The encoded protein is CASREEGYEQYF. The whole variable domain, remainder taken from reference TRBV2 and TRBJ2-7, is EPEVTQTPSHQVTQMGQEVILRCVPISNHLYFYWYRQILGQKVEFLVSFYNNEISEKSEIFDDQFSVERPDGSNFTLKIRSTKLEDSAMYFCASREEGYEQYFGPGTRLTVT.

This clonotype was counted only a few times. This chain links TRBV6-5 with TRBJ1-1; unclear D gene. V shed 0 bases and J shed 1 base, with 6 bases lying between them. The CDR3 spans 14 residues. Germline lookup yields CDR1 MNHEY and CDR2 SVGAGI. The CDR3: CASSYSNKNTEAFF. The DNA of the CDR3 is TGTGCCAGCAGTTACTCGAACAAGAACACTGAAGCTTTCTTT.

The rearrangement joins TRBV7-9 to TRBJ1-6, with 7 nucleotides matching TRBD1. Germline V gene lookup returns CDR1 SEHNR and CDR2 FQNEAQ (reference sequence). With 5 bases clipped from V and 8 bases from J, the junction kept 6 bases outside the gene matches. The CDR3 spans 14 residues. The CDR3 bases are TGTGCCAGCAGCGGAAACAGGGGCGATTCACCCCTCCACTTT. Translating it yields CASSGNRGDSPLHF.

Comments on this clonotype: A read error may account for a junction end that differs from germline. This rearrangement joins TRBV6-6 to TRBJ1-4, with D tentatively TRBD1 (5 bases). Germline V gene data show CDR1 as MNHNY and CDR2 as SVGAGI (reference sequence). The CDR3 covers 17 residues. The CDR3 DNA reads as TGTGCCATCAGTGAAAGGGGAGAAGGGTACGCGGAGGAAAAACTGTTTTTT. Protein: CAISERGEGYAEEKLFF.

This clonotype was recorded many times. The chain carries TRBV2 and TRBJ1-5; 7 bases agree with TRBD1. Germline-derived CDR1 and CDR2 are SNHLY and FYNNEI. This CDR3 contains 16 residues. V shed 6 bases, J shed 4 bases, and the junction held 12 bases outside the gene matches. The CDR3 protein is CASSSTGLSANQPQHF. The CDR3 DNA follows: TGTGCCAGCAGCTCGACAGGGTTGTCCGCGAATCAGCCCCAGCATTTT.

Notes on this clonotype: Given a much more abundant clone one base away, this may be a read error. J is TRBJ1-5 and V is TRBV5-4; D is perhaps TRBD1 (5 bases). The V gene's germline CDR1 is SGHNT and CDR2 YYREEE (reference sequence). Trimming took off 6 bases at V and 3 bases at J, with 7 bases between the two ends. CDR3 length equals 12 residues. The CDR3 is CASKTANQPQHF. CDR3 bases: TGTGCCAGCAAGACAGCCAATCAGCCCCAGCATTTT.

This clonotype has only one observation. Because it lacks the conserved phenylalanine or tryptophan at the end, this CDR3 is likely a read error. The DNA is left out, because the CDR3 cannot be placed on it with certainty; the CDR3 is given as TCRdb lists it. The chain recombines TRBV7-2 with TRBJ2-2; no check of the table's D call, TRBD1, against the DNA was made. From germline, CDR1 is SGHTA and CDR2 FQGNSA. The CDR3 is made up of 17 amino acids, end residues included. The CDR3 here is CASSSRQDTRWHRGAVV.

This rearrangement joins TRBV6-6 to TRBJ1-1; possibly TRBD1 for D (5 bases). Germline V CDR1 and CDR2: MNHNY, SVGAGI (reference sequence). This CDR3 comprises 12 residues. V dropped 6 bases and J dropped 4 bases, with 9 bases sitting between them. Here the CDR3 reads CASSRQPTEAFF. The CDR3 DNA is TGTGCCAGCAGCCGACAGCCCACTGAAGCTTTCTTT.